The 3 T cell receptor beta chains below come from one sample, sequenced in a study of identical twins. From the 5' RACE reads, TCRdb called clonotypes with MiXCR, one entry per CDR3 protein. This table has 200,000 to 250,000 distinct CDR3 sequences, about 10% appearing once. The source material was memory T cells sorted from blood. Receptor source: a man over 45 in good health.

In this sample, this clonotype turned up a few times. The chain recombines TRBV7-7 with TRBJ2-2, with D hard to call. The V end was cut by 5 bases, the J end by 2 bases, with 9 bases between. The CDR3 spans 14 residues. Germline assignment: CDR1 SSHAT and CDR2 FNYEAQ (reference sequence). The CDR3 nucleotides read TGTGCCAGCAGCGACGGATTCAACACCGGGGAGCTGTTTTTT. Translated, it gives CASSDGFNTGELFF.

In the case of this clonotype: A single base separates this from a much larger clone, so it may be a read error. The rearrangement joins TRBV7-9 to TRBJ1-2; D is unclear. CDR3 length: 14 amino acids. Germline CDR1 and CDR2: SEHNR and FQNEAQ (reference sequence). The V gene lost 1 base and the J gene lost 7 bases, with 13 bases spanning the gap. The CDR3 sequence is CASSLGWQECGYTF. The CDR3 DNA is TGTGCCAGCAGCTTAGGGTGGCAAGAGTGTGGCTACACCTTC.

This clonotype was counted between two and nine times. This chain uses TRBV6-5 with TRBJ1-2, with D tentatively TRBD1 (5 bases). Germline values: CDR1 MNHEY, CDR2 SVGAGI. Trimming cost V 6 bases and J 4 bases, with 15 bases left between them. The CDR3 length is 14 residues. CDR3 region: CASSYGGLGYGYTF. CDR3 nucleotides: TGTGCCAGCAGCTATGGGGGATTGGGCTATGGCTACACCTTC.